This TCR beta chain was documented in a study of T-cell memory formation after mild COVID-19. This clonotype appeared a few times. This CDR3 region has 14 residues. The junction had 4 bases not matched to a gene; V was cut back by 6 bases and J by 6 bases. Germline loops: CDR1 DFQATT, CDR2 SNEGSKA (reference sequence). TCRdb analysed the 5' RACE reads with MiXCR anew, one entry per CDR3 protein. The sample has approximately 290,000 distinct CDR3 sequences; approximately 8% are singletons. The chain carries TRBV20-1 and TRBJ2-1, with 14 bases aligning to TRBD2. Input material: PBMCs or a T cell subset sorted from them (not recorded which). The sequence derives from a man younger than 30 who had mild COVID-19 (a few samples of this study predate the infection). Cell type and time point are not known. Here the CDR3 reads CSAGTSGGLNEQFF. The CDR3 DNA follows: TGCAGTGCGGGGACTAGCGGGGGACTCAATGAGCAGTTCTTC.